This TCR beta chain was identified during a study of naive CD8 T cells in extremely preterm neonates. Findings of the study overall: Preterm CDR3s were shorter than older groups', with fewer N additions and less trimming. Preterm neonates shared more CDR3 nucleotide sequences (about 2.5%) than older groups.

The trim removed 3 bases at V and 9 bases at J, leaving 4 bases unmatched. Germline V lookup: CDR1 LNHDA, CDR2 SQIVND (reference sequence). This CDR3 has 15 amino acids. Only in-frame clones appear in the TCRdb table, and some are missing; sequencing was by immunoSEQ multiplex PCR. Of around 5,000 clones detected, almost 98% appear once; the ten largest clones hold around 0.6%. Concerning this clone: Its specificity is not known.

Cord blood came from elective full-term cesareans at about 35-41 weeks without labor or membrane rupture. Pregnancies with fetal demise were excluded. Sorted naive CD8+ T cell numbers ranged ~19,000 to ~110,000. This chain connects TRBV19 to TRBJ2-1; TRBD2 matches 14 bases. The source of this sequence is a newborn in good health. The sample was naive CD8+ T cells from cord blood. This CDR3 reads CASSMTSGGASEQFF. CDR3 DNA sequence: TGTGCCAGTAGTATGACTAGCGGGGGGGCAAGTGAGCAGTTCTTC.